What follows are 2 T cell receptor beta chains derived from one specimen sequenced in a study of spatial heterogeneity in lung cancer. MiXCR, applied by TCRdb to the 5' RACE reads, yields one record per CDR3 protein. The table records about 92,000 distinct CDR3 sequences, roughly 12% of them present only once. This sample's time point: sample taken at primary tumor resection. Frozen PBMC, nontumor lung or tumor provided whole RNA, which was sequenced unsorted. Sequenced here: PBMCs, sampled at surgery. The receptors shown here come from a male donor with early-stage non-small cell lung cancer.

In its sample, this clonotype was seen a few times. The chain's CDR3 is CAWQHGTDTQYF. As DNA, the CDR3 is TGTGCCTGGCAACACGGCACAGATACGCAGTATTTT. This chain links TRBV30 with TRBJ2-3, with D unresolved. The CDR3 covers 12 residues. The V and J ends lost 5 bases and 1 base respectively, with 7 bases between them. Looked up from germline, CDR1 is GTSNPN and CDR2 is SVGIG (reference sequence).

The table lists this clonotype with a few counts. The CDR3 DNA is TGTGCCAGCAGCATACTAGCGGGGGGACCCACAGATACGCAGTATTTT. Its protein product is CASSILAGGPTDTQYF. The chain joins TRBV7-2 to TRBJ2-3, with 12 nucleotides matching TRBD2. Per the germline V gene, CDR1 is SGHTA and CDR2 is FQGNSA. The J segment lost 2 bases and the V segment lost 5 bases, leaving 5 bases of the junction unmatched. CDR3 length equals 16 residues.